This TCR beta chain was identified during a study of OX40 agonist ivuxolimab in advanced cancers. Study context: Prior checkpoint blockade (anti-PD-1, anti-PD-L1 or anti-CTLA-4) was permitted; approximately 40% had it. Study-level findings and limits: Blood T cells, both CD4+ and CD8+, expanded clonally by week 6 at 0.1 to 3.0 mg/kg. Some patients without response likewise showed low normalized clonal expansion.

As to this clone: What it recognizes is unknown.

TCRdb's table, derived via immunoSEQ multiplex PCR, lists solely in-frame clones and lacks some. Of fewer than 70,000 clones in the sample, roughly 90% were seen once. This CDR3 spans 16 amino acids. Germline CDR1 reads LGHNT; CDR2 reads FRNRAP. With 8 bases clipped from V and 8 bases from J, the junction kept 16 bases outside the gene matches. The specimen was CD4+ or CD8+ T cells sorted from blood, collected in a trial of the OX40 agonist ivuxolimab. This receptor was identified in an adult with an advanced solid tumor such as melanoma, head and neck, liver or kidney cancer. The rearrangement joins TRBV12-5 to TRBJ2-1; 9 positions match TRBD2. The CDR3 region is CASLIASGIVRHEQFF. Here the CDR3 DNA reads TGTGCTAGTTTGATAGCTAGCGGGATAGTCAGGCATGAGCAGTTCTTC.